This TCR beta chain was sequenced in a study of immune evolution from preneoplasia to lung adenocarcinoma. Two lung cancer pathologists independently confirmed each histologic diagnosis. Sequenced by immunoSEQ multiplex PCR; TCRdb stores in-frame clones only, minus some. The sample has thousands of clones, 80% seen once. This TCR was recovered from a person aged 55 to 75 with lung adenocarcinoma. Sequenced input: FFPE invasive lung adenocarcinoma tissue.

CDR3 sequence reads: CASSTSSGGYEQYF. CDR3 in DNA: TGTGCCAGTAGTACCTCTAGCGGGGGCTACGAGCAGTACTTC. The chain couples TRBV19 to TRBJ2-7, with 10 bases fitting TRBD2. Germline V gene sequence: CDR1 LNHDA, CDR2 SQIVND (reference sequence). CDR3 length equals 14 residues. The J segment lost 3 bases and the V segment lost 4 bases, leaving 3 bases of the junction unmatched.